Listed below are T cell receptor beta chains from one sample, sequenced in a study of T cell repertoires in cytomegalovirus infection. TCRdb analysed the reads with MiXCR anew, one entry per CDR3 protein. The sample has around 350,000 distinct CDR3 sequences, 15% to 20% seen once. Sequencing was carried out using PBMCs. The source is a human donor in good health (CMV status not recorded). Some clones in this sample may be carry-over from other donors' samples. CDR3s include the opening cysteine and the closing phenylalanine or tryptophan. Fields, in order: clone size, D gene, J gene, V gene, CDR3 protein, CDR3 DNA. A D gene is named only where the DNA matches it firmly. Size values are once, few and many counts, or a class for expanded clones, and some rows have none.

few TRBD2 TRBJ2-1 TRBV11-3 CASSSDGTSGYNEQFF TGTGCCAGCAGCTCGGACGGGACTAGCGGCTACAATGAGCAGTTCTTC
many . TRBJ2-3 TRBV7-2 CASSLELGTDTQYF TGTGCCAGCAGCTTAGAGTTGGGCACAGATACGCAGTATTTT
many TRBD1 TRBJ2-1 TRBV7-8 CASSSPYRGVGNEQFF TGTGCCAGCAGCTCCCCGTACAGGGGCGTTGGGAATGAGCAGTTCTTC
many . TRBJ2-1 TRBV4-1 CASSQGGGAVSYNEQFF TGCGCCAGCAGCCAAGGGGGCGGGGCAGTCTCCTACAATGAGCAGTTCTTC
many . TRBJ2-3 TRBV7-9 CASSLVLVGNTDTQYF TGTGCCAGCAGCTTAGTGCTCGTTGGGAACACAGATACGCAGTATTTT
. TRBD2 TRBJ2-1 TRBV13 CASSSRGGLALHEQFF TGTGCCAGCAGCTCAAGAGGTGGACTAGCTCTACATGAGCAGTTCTTC
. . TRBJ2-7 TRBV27 CASRLGVEGYEQYF TGTGCCAGCAGACTGGGGGTGGAGGGCTACGAGCAGTACTTC
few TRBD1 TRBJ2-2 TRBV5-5 CASSLGPQGLSTGELFF TGTGCCAGCAGCTTGGGTCCACAGGGGTTGAGCACCGGGGAGCTGTTTTTT
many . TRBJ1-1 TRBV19 CASSIYPPTRTEAFF TGTGCCAGTAGTATATACCCCCCCACACGGACTGAAGCTTTCTTT
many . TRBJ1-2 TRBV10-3 CAISGTGREGYTF TGTGCCATCAGCGGAACAGGTCGTGAAGGCTACACCTTC
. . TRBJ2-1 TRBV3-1 CASSQPPGEQFF TGTGCCAGCAGCCAACCACCGGGTGAGCAGTTCTTC
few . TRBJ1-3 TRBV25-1 CASSEFGGNTIYF TGTGCCAGCAGTGAATTCGGGGGAAACACCATATATTTT
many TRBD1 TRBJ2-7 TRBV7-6 CASSFDVSTGDREQYF TGTGCCAGCAGCTTCGATGTATCGACAGGGGACAGGGAGCAGTACTTC
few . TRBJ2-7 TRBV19 CASSWSSSSTHEQYF TGTGCCAGTAGTTGGTCGTCCTCCTCAACCCACGAGCAGTACTTC
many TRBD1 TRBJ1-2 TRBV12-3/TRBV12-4 CASSTGTENYGYTF TGTGCCAGCAGTACCGGGACAGAAAACTATGGCTACACCTTC
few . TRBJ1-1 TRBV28 CASNGGYNTEAFF TGTGCCAGCAATGGGGGGTATAACACTGAAGCTTTCTTT
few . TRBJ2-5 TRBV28 CASSFPRQRTETQYF TGTGCCAGCAGTTTCCCTCGACAGAGAACAGAGACCCAGTACTTC
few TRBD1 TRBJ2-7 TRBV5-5 CASSSAADRGEQYF TGTGCCAGCAGCTCCGCGGCGGACAGGGGCGAGCAGTACTTC
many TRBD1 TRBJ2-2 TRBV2 CASSDRTGTANTGELFF TGTGCCAGCAGTGATCGGACCGGGACAGCGAACACCGGGGAGCTGTTTTTT
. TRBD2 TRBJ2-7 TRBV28 CASRSAGGGREQYF TGTGCCAGCAGGTCAGCGGGAGGGGGGCGGGAGCAGTACTTC
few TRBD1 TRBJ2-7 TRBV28 CASSLDREDYEQYF TGTGCCAGCAGCTTGGACAGGGAGGACTACGAGCAGTACTTC
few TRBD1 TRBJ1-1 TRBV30 CAWSRQGNTEAFF TGTGCCTGGAGCAGACAGGGGAACACTGAAGCTTTCTTT